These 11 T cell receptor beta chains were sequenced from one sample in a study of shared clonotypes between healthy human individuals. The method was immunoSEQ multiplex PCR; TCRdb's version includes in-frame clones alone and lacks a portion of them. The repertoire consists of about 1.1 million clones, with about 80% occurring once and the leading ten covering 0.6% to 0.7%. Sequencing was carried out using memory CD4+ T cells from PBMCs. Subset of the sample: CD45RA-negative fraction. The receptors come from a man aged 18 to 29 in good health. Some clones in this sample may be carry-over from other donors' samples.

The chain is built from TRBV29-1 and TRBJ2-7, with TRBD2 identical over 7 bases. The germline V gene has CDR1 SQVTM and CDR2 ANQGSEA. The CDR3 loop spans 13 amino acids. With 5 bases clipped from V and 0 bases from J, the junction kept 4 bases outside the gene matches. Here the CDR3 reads CSVTGGPSYEQYF. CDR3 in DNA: TGCAGCGTTACGGGGGGTCCCTCCTACGAGCAGTACTTC.

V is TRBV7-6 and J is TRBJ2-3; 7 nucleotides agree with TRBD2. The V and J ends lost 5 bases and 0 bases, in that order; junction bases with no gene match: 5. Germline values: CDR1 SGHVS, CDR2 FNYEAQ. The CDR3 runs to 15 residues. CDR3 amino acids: CASSKSSGSTDTQYF. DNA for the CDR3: TGTGCCAGCAGCAAATCTAGCGGCAGCACAGATACGCAGTATTTT. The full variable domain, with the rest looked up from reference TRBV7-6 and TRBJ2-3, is GAGVSQSPRYKVTKRGQDVALRCDPISGHVSLYWYRQALGQGPEFLTYFNYEAQQDKSGLPNDRFSAERPEGSISTLTIQRTEQRDSAMYRCASSKSSGSTDTQYFGPGTRLTVL.

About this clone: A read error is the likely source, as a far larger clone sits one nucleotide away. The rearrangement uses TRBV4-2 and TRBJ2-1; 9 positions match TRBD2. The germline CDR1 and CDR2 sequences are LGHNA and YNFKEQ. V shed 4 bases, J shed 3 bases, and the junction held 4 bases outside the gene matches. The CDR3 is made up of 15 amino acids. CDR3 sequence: CASSRGLANYNEQFF. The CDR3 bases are TGTGCCAGCAGCCGAGGACTAGCGAACTACAATGAGCAGTTCTTC.

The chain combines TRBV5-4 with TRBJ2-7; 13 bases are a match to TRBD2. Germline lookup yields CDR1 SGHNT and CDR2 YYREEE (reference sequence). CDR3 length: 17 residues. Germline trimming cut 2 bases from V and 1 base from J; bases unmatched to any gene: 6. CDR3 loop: CASSLTSGLAGSYEQYF. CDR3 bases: TGTGCCAGCAGCTTAACTTCGGGACTAGCGGGATCCTACGAGCAGTACTTC.

This chain's CDR3 is CASRRGQGDTQYF. CDR3 DNA sequence: TGCGCCAGCAGAAGGGGGCAGGGAGATACGCAGTATTTT. The rearrangement joins TRBV5-1 to TRBJ2-3; 7 nucleotides match TRBD1. Germline V gene sequence: CDR1 SGHRS, CDR2 YFSETQ. V was pared by 5 bases and J by 5 bases, with 5 bases of the junction left unmatched. The CDR3 spans 13 residues.

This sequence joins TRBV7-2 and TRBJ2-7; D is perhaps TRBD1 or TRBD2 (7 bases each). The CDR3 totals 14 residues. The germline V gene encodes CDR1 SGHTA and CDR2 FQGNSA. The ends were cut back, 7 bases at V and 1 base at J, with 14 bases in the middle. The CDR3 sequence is CASTRGGSSYEQYF. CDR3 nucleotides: TGTGCCAGCACCAGGGGGGGGTCTTCCTACGAGCAGTACTTC. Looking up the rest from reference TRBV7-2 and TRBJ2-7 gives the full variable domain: GAGVSQSPSNKVTEKGKDVELRCDPISGHTALYWYRQSLGQGLEFLIYFQGNSAPDKSGLPSDRFSAERTGGSVSTLTIQRTQQEDSAVYLCASTRGGSSYEQYFGPGTRLTVT.

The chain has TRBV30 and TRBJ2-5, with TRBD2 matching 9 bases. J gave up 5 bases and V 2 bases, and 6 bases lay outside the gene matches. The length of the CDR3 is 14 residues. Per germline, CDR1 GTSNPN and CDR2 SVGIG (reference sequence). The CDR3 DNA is TGTGCCTGGAGTCCTAGCGGGGCGGAGGAGACCCAGTACTTC. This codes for CAWSPSGAEETQYF.

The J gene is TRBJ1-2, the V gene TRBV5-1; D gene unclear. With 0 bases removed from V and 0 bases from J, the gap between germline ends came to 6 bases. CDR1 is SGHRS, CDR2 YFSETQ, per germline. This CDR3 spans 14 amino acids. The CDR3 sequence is CASSLDPANYGYTF. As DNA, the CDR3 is TGCGCCAGCAGCTTGGATCCGGCTAACTATGGCTACACCTTC. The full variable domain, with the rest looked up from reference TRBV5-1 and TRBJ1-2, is KAGVTQTPRYLIKTRGQQVTLSCSPISGHRSVSWYQQTPGQGLQFLFEYFSETQRNKGNFPGRFSGRQFSNSRSEMNVSTLELGDSALYLCASSLDPANYGYTFGSGTRLTVV.

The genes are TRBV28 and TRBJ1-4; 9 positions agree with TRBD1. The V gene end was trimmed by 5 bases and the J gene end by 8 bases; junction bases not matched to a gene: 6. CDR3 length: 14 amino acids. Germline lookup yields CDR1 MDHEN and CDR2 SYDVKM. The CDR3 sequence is CASSTGGGGEKLFF. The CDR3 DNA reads TGTGCCAGCAGTACAGGGGGCGGAGGCGAAAAACTGTTTTTT.

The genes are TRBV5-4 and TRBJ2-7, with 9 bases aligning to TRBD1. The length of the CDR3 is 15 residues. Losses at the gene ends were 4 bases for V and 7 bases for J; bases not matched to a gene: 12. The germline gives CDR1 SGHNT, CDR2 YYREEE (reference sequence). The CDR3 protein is CASSQRQGGPLEQYF. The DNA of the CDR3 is TGTGCCAGCAGCCAAAGACAGGGGGGCCCCCTTGAGCAGTACTTC.

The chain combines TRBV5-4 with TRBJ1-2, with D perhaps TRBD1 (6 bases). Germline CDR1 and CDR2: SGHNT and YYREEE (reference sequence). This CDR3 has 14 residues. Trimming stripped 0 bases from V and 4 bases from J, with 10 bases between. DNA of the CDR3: TGTGCCAGCAGCTTGGCAGGGGAAGGCTATGGCTACACCTTC. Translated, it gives CASSLAGEGYGYTF.